These 24 T cell receptor beta chains were sequenced from one sample in a study of circulating CD8 cells and anti-PD-1 response in melanoma. Four subsets defined by PD-1 and/or TIGIT were sorted from live CD3+CD8+TCRalphabeta+ cells. TCR libraries were prepared from 15 ng of total RNA with the QIAseq Immune Repertoire TCR panel. MiXCR, run by TCRdb on the reads, gives a single entry per CDR3 protein. There are about 1,800 distinct CDR3 sequences in the sample; approximately 6% occur only once, and 2.5% to 3.5% lies in the top ten. Sample: CD8+ T cells from PBMCs, taken at baseline or after one month of anti-PD-1 therapy (not recorded which). These receptors all come from a human donor with melanoma.

The gene calls are TRBV27 and TRBJ2-1; tentatively, D is TRBD2 (5 bases). CDR3 length: 13 residues. V was clipped by 4 bases and J by 5 bases, with 9 bases between them. In germline, CDR1 is MNHEY, CDR2 SMNVEV (reference sequence). The DNA for the CDR3 is TGTGCCAGCAGTTCATCCGGGAACAATGAGCAGTTCTTC. Its protein is CASSSSGNNEQFF.

This clonotype is deemed medium-sized. The junction does not match germline at one end; this may be a read error. This chain uses TRBV4-1 with TRBJ1-1, with 7 bases matching TRBD1. The CDR3 is 15 residues long. The V gene's germline CDR1 is MGHRA and CDR2 YSYEKL. CDR3 coding DNA: TGCGCCAGCAGCCAAGATTCAGGGGGATACACTGAAGCTTTCTTC. This codes for CASSQDSGGYTEAFF.

By sample fraction, this clonotype is medium-sized (0.01 to 0.1%). The gene calls are TRBV12-3 or TRBV12-4 and TRBJ2-5; TRBD1 aligns across 9 bases. The CDR3 sequence is 15 residues long. J was trimmed by 5 bases and V by 0 bases; bases with no gene match: 4. CDR3 sequence reads: CASSLAGTGTETQYF. The CDR3 nucleotides are TGTGCCAGCAGTTTAGCCGGGACAGGGACCGAGACCCAGTACTTC.

By share of the sample, this clonotype is medium-sized. The chain employs TRBV25-1 and TRBJ2-1, with 9 bases that match TRBD2. The CDR3 sequence is 16 residues long. CDR1 MGHDK and CDR2 SYGVNS come from the germline V gene. V was clipped by 4 bases and J by 6 bases; unmatched bases: 10. DNA for the CDR3: TGTGCCAGCAGTGCCCCCCCCAGCGGGGGGTCCAATGAGCAGTTCTTC. Its translation: CASSAPPSGGSNEQFF.

By proportion, this clonotype is medium-sized. V usage is TRBV19 and J usage is TRBJ1-6; D possibly corresponds to TRBD1 (6 bases). This CDR3 region has 14 residues. Trimming cost V 10 bases and J 7 bases, with 17 bases left between them. Germline V CDR1 and CDR2: LNHDA, SQIVND (reference sequence). The CDR3 reads CATNWGGVNSPLHF. The CDR3, as DNA: TGTGCCACCAATTGGGGGGGCGTAAATTCACCCCTCCACTTT.

This clonotype is medium-sized (0.01 to 0.1%) in the sample. This rearrangement joins TRBV27 to TRBJ2-3; D not resolved. The CDR3 consists of 14 residues. Germline CDR1 and CDR2: MNHEY and SMNVEV (reference sequence). V was trimmed by 5 bases and J by 1 base, leaving 10 bases between them. The CDR3 DNA is TGTGCCAGCAGTCCAGGTGCGCGCACAGATACGCAGTATTTT. This encodes CASSPGARTDTQYF.

This clonotype is deemed large. The CDR3 loop is CASSPTGDEAFF. DNA of the CDR3: TGTGCCAGCAGCCCGACAGGGGATGAAGCTTTCTTT. V is TRBV6-2 or TRBV6-3 and J is TRBJ1-1; the match to TRBD1 covers 8 bases. CDR3 length: 12 residues. Losses at the gene ends were 6 bases for V and 7 bases for J; bases not matched to a gene: 4. Per the germline V gene, CDR1 is MNHEY and CDR2 is SVGEGT.

This clonotype was picked up a small number of times. A read error may explain this, as a much larger clone is one base away. The chain carries TRBV9 and TRBJ2-7, with D perhaps given as TRBD1 or TRBD2 (5 bases each). Germline V gene data show CDR1 as SGDLS and CDR2 as YYNGEE. This CDR3 has 14 residues. The CDR3 DNA follows: TGTGCCAGCAGCGTACGGGGCAGCTCCCACGAGCAGTACTTC. Protein: CASSVRGSSHEQYF.

Relative to its sample, this clonotype is medium-sized. J is TRBJ1-1 and V is TRBV20-1; tentative D call: TRBD1 (5 bases). The V and J ends lost 6 bases and 1 base respectively, with 12 bases between them. Per the germline V gene, CDR1 is DFQATT and CDR2 is SNEGSKA (reference sequence). The CDR3 loop spans 13 amino acids. The CDR3 reads CSAHGGANTEAFF. DNA of the CDR3: TGCAGTGCGCACGGTGGGGCGAACACTGAAGCTTTCTTT.

This clonotype is termed medium-sized. The chain combines TRBV7-3 with TRBJ2-7; D gene uncertain. From germline, CDR1 is SGHTA and CDR2 FQGTGA. The CDR3 length is 12 residues. V was shortened by 0 bases and J by 4 bases, with 4 bases between the two germline ends. Written as DNA, the CDR3 is TGTGCCAGCAGCTTAACAGGTTACGAGCAGTACTTC. Protein product: CASSLTGYEQYF.

This clonotype is medium-sized. This sequence joins TRBV3-1 and TRBJ1-1, with a weak D call TRBD1 (5 bases). Germline CDR1 reads LGHDT; CDR2 reads YNNKEL (reference sequence). The V and J ends lost 0 bases and 5 bases respectively, with 7 bases between them. CDR3 length: 13 amino acids. CDR3 nucleotide sequence: TGTGCCAGCAGCCAAGACGGGGGGACTGAAGCTTTCTTT. Its protein product is CASSQDGGTEAFF. Supplemented by reference TRBV3-1 and TRBJ1-1, the full variable domain reads DTAVSQTPKYLVTQMGNDKSIKCEQNLGHDTMYWYKQDSKKFLKIMFSYNNKELIINETVPNRFSPKSPDKAHLNLHINSLELGDSAVYFCASSQDGGTEAFFGQGTRLTVV.

This clonotype is medium-sized in the sample. The chain is built from TRBV7-6 and TRBJ2-2, with D uncertain. Trimming removed 7 bases from V and 1 base from J, with 10 bases in between. CDR1 and CDR2 from the germline V gene are SGHVS and FNYEAQ. This CDR3 has 14 amino acids. CDR3 protein: CASNYRENTGELFF. The DNA for the CDR3 is TGTGCCAGCAACTACAGAGAGAACACCGGGGAGCTGTTTTTT.

The chain combines TRBV19 with TRBJ2-2; D gene ambiguous. Trimming cost V 6 bases and J 1 base, with 3 bases left between them. The length of the CDR3 is 12 residues. Germline V CDR1 and CDR2: LNHDA, SQIVND (reference sequence). For the CDR3, the DNA is TGTGCCAGTAGGGTGAACACCGGGGAGCTGTTTTTT. Translating it yields CASRVNTGELFF.

The rearrangement joins TRBV19 to TRBJ1-1, with 7 bases fitting TRBD1. The CDR3 has 15 residues. Germline trimming cut 2 bases from V and 1 base from J; bases unmatched to any gene: 4. In germline, CDR1 is LNHDA, CDR2 SQIVND (reference sequence). In DNA form, the CDR3 reads TGTGCCAGTAGTATACCCTACAGGGGGAACACTGAAGCTTTCTTT. It translates to CASSIPYRGNTEAFF.

Sample share makes this clonotype medium-sized. J is TRBJ2-7 and V is TRBV28, with D maybe TRBD1 (5 bases). Per the germline V gene, CDR1 is MDHEN and CDR2 is SYDVKM. V was shortened by 6 bases and J by 4 bases, with 13 bases between the two germline ends. This CDR3 is built from 13 residues. CDR3 loop: CASRIAGPYEQYF. CDR3 DNA: TGTGCCAGCAGAATAGCAGGGCCTTACGAGCAGTACTTC.

By frequency in the sample, this clonotype is medium-sized. This sequence joins TRBV27 and TRBJ2-7; no reliable D call. Germline V CDR1 and CDR2: MNHEY, SMNVEV (reference sequence). The CDR3 is 14 amino acids. V was trimmed by 0 bases and J by 0 bases, leaving 6 bases between them. CDR3: CASSLSGLSYEQYF. The DNA of the CDR3 is TGTGCCAGCAGTTTATCCGGTCTCTCCTACGAGCAGTACTTC.

By sample share, this clonotype is medium-sized. The chain has TRBV28 and TRBJ2-1; a possible D gene is TRBD1 (6 bases). The CDR3 loop spans 13 amino acids. CDR1 MDHEN and CDR2 SYDVKM come from the germline V gene. Trimming took 6 bases from V and 9 from J, leaving 15 bases between them. CDR3 nucleotides: TGTGCCAGCAGACCTATACAGGGTAGTGAGCAGTTCTTC. Translated, it gives CASRPIQGSEQFF.

This clonotype is termed medium-sized. The gene calls are TRBV15 and TRBJ2-5; no definite D call. V was cut by 0 bases and J by 5 bases, with 10 bases left in between. Germline-derived CDR1 and CDR2 are LNHNV and YYDKDF (reference sequence). CDR3 length: 14 amino acids. The CDR3 sequence is CATSREGILETQYF. The CDR3 DNA is TGTGCCACCAGCAGAGAGGGTATTCTGGAGACCCAGTACTTC.

By sample share, this clonotype is medium-sized. The chain is built from TRBV28 and TRBJ2-7; no definite D call. There are 14 residues in the CDR3. The V gene lost 2 bases and the J gene lost 3 bases, with 11 bases spanning the gap. Looked up from germline, CDR1 is MDHEN and CDR2 is SYDVKM. DNA of the CDR3: TGTGCCAGCAGTTTAGACGCGCCTATCTACGAGCAGTACTTC. Translation: CASSLDAPIYEQYF. The full variable domain, with the rest looked up from reference TRBV28 and TRBJ2-7, is DVKVTQSSRYLVKRTGEKVFLECVQDMDHENMFWYRQDPGLGLRLIYFSYDVKMKEKGDIPEGYSVSREKKERFSLILESASTNQTSMYLCASSLDAPIYEQYFGPGTRLTVT.

A few counts support this clonotype. The chain is built from TRBV20-1 and TRBJ2-7; no clear D. CDR3 length: 13 amino acids. The V and J ends lost 0 bases and 3 bases respectively, with 9 bases between them. Germline V gene sequence: CDR1 DFQATT, CDR2 SNEGSKA (reference sequence). CDR3 in amino acids: CSARDTQRYEQYF. CDR3 coding DNA: TGCAGTGCTAGAGACACTCAACGCTACGAGCAGTACTTC.

By frequency in the sample, this clonotype is medium-sized. The J gene is TRBJ1-1, the V gene TRBV18; TRBD1 might be the D (5 bases). Trimming took 6 bases from V and 5 from J, leaving 16 bases between them. Germline-derived CDR1 and CDR2 are KGHSH and LQKENI. The CDR3 is 14 residues long. The CDR3 region is CASSPAGAVTEAFF. Written as DNA, the CDR3 is TGTGCCAGCTCCCCGGCCGGGGCTGTAACTGAAGCTTTCTTT.

This clonotype ranks as medium-sized. The chain uses TRBV7-2 and TRBJ2-7, with D hard to call. The CDR3 is 14 residues long. Germline lookup yields CDR1 SGHTA and CDR2 FQGNSA. Trimming left V 1 base short and J 3 bases short, with 10 bases between. CDR3 region: CASSLDPSYYEQYF. Written as DNA, the CDR3 is TGTGCCAGCAGCTTAGATCCCTCCTACTACGAGCAGTACTTC.

This clonotype is categorized as medium-sized (0.01 to 0.1%). V usage is TRBV19 and J usage is TRBJ2-7; D is possibly TRBD2 (6 bases). CDR1 and CDR2 (germline): LNHDA, SQIVND (reference sequence). V was shortened by 7 bases and J by 2 bases, with 9 bases between the two germline ends. The CDR3 is 12 amino acids. The CDR3 coding sequence is TGTGCCAGTACCGGGGGAACCTACGAGCAGTACTTC. Translating it yields CASTGGTYEQYF. The variable domain in full, completed from reference TRBV19 and TRBJ2-7, reads DGGITQSPKYLFRKEGQNVTLSCEQNLNHDAMYWYRQDPGQGLRLIYYSQIVNDFQKGDIAEGYSVSREKKESFPLTVTSAQKNPTAFYLCASTGGTYEQYFGPGTRLTVT.

By sample share, this clonotype is medium-sized (0.01 to 0.1%). V and J are TRBV5-6 and TRBJ2-2; a possible D gene is TRBD2 (5 bases). Trimming took 4 bases from V and 5 from J, leaving 15 bases between them. Germline CDR1 is SGHDT and CDR2 is YYEEEE. The CDR3 is made up of 15 amino acids. CDR3 in DNA: TGTGCCAGCAGCGCAGACATGAGGGAAACCGGGGAGCTGTTTTTT. This translates into CASSADMRETGELFF.